The 15 T cell receptor beta chains below all came from one sample that was sequenced in a study of blood T cell repertoires in COVID-19. Sequenced by immunoSEQ multiplex PCR; TCRdb stores in-frame clones only, minus some. The sample consists of around 360,000 clones, around 87% of them appearing once. Sequenced sample: peripheral blood. Receptors were obtained from a woman in her 30s with COVID-19, enrolled during active disease.

J is TRBJ2-3 and V is TRBV27; 8 bases align to TRBD1. The CDR3 is 14 amino acids. Germline assignment: CDR1 MNHEY and CDR2 SMNVEV (reference sequence). V trimming: 8 bases; J trimming: 2 bases; junction bases outside the gene matches: 6. CDR3 residues: CASQGQAITDTQYF. The CDR3 DNA follows: TGTGCCAGCCAGGGACAGGCAATCACAGATACGCAGTATTTT.

The V call is TRBV30, the J call TRBJ2-1, with 9 bases that match TRBD2. CDR3 length: 17 residues. CDR1 GTSNPN and CDR2 SVGIG come from the germline V gene (reference sequence). V was pared by 0 bases and J by 0 bases, with 6 bases of the junction left unmatched. In nucleotides, the CDR3 is TGTGCCTGGAGTGTGGCTAGCGGGATTAGCTCCTACAATGAGCAGTTCTTC. It is translated as CAWSVASGISSYNEQFF.

The CDR3 nucleotides read TGTGCCAGCAGCTTAGATCCGGGGGATGGGGAGCAGTACTTC. Translation: CASSLDPGDGEQYF. The chain couples TRBV11-2 to TRBJ2-7; tentative D call: TRBD2 (6 bases). Trimming shortened V by 0 bases and J by 7 bases, and 13 bases separated the two germline ends. The CDR3 spans 14 residues. Germline V gene sequence: CDR1 SGHAT, CDR2 FQNNGV.

This chain uses TRBV6-4 with TRBJ2-2; 7 bases are a match to TRBD1. V lost 4 bases, J lost 6 bases, and 11 bases stayed unmatched. Germline loops: CDR1 MRHNA, CDR2 SNTAGT. This CDR3 is 16 amino acids long. CDR3 DNA sequence: TGTGCCAGCAGTGGGATGGGGACAGACCCTCCCGGGGAGCTGTTTTTT. It encodes CASSGMGTDPPGELFF.

CDR3 in DNA: TGCGCCAGCAGCCCCGACCCTGGACAGGGGGGTTTCGCTGAAGCTTTCTTT. Protein sequence: CASSPDPGQGGFAEAFF. This chain joins TRBV5-1 and TRBJ1-1, with 10 bases matching TRBD1. The germline V gene has CDR1 SGHRS and CDR2 YFSETQ. This CDR3 is built from 17 residues. V lost 4 bases, J lost 6 bases, and 15 bases stayed unmatched. The variable domain in full, completed from reference TRBV5-1 and TRBJ1-1, reads KAGVTQTPRYLIKTRGQQVTLSCSPISGHRSVSWYQQTPGQGLQFLFEYFSETQRNKGNFPGRFSGRQFSNSRSEMNVSTLELGDSALYLCASSPDPGQGGFAEAFFGQGTRLTVV.

The CDR3, as DNA: TGCGCCAGCAGCTTGAGGAGAGGAACCTACAATGAGCAGTTCTTC. It codes for CASSLRRGTYNEQFF. This sequence joins TRBV5-1 and TRBJ2-1; no definite D call. V lost 1 base, J lost 2 bases, and 10 bases lay in between. The CDR3 covers 15 residues. CDR1 is SGHRS, CDR2 YFSETQ, per germline.

CDR3 residues: CASSSPPGTDEKLFF. In DNA, the CDR3 is TGTGCCAGCAGTTCCCCCCCCGGGACAGATGAAAAACTGTTTTTT. The rearrangement joins TRBV28 to TRBJ1-4, with TRBD1 matching over 7 bases. V was pared by 4 bases and J by 6 bases, with 8 bases of the junction left unmatched. Germline CDR1 reads MDHEN; CDR2 reads SYDVKM. The CDR3 is 15 amino acids.

The chain is built from TRBV27 and TRBJ2-7; 7 bases are shared with TRBD2. The junction had 8 bases not matched to a gene; V was cut back by 4 bases and J by 5 bases. Germline assignment: CDR1 MNHEY and CDR2 SMNVEV (reference sequence). The CDR3 has 14 amino acids. CDR3 region: CASSSSGGSHEQYF. As DNA, the CDR3 is TGTGCCAGCAGTTCCTCTGGCGGGAGCCACGAGCAGTACTTC.

The chain is built from TRBV27 and TRBJ2-1; TRBD2 is a possible D gene (5 bases). CDR3 length: 14 residues. Germline V gene sequence: CDR1 MNHEY, CDR2 SMNVEV (reference sequence). V was pared by 8 bases and J by 7 bases, with 18 bases between. CDR3 bases: TGTGCCAGCGTTGGAGGCGGGCCGGGGAATGAGCAGTTCTTC. This codes for CASVGGGPGNEQFF.

The chain is built from TRBV2 and TRBJ2-7; 12 bases are a match to TRBD1. Germline V gene lookup returns CDR1 SNHLY and CDR2 FYNNEI. The CDR3 has 16 amino acids. With V trimmed by 4 bases and J by 2 bases, 6 bases remained unmatched. Here the CDR3 reads CASSGRDRGRAYEQYF. The CDR3 nucleotides read TGTGCCAGCAGTGGCCGGGACAGGGGGCGCGCCTACGAGCAGTACTTC.

The rearrangement links TRBV24-1 to TRBJ2-1; TRBD2 agrees at 16 bases. This CDR3 comprises 16 residues. Germline V gene sequence: CDR1 KGHDR, CDR2 SFDVKD. After removal of 10 bases from V and 7 bases from J, the junction contained 9 bases not matched to a gene. The DNA of the CDR3 is TGTGCCACGGGACTAGCGGGAGGGCTGGGGCGGAATGAGCAGTTCTTC. Protein product: CATGLAGGLGRNEQFF.

The chain joins TRBV3-1 (or the pseudogene TRBV3-2) to TRBJ2-1; D not resolved. Germline V gene sequence: CDR1 LGHDT, CDR2 YNNKEL (reference sequence). With 5 bases removed from V and 10 bases from J, the gap between germline ends came to 12 bases. This CDR3 region has 12 residues. The CDR3 sequence is CASSSQRDEQFF. DNA for the CDR3: TGTGCCAGCAGCTCCCAGCGTGACGAGCAGTTCTTC.

J is TRBJ2-3 and V is TRBV15; 15 bases line up with TRBD2. With V trimmed by 0 bases and J by 0 bases, 7 bases remained unmatched. The CDR3 runs to 20 residues. Germline-derived CDR1 and CDR2 are LNHNV and YYDKDF (reference sequence). The CDR3 region has the DNA TGTGCCACCAGCAGAGAGGGGGGACTAGCGGGAGGCGCTAGCACAGATACGCAGTATTTT. Protein sequence: CATSREGGLAGGASTDTQYF.

The chain employs TRBV12-3 or TRBV12-4 and TRBJ2-1, with 11 bases aligning to TRBD2. The length of the CDR3 is 13 residues. The V segment lost 7 bases and the J segment 10 bases; nucleotides outside the gene matches: 6. Here the CDR3 DNA reads TGTGCCAGCACCCGGACTAGCGGGTACGAGCAGTTCTTC. Its translation is CASTRTSGYEQFF.

The rearrangement joins TRBV5-8 to TRBJ2-2; D ambiguous. The V end was cut by 6 bases, the J end by 6 bases, with 6 bases between. This CDR3 spans 11 amino acids. CDR1 is SGHTS, CDR2 YDEGEE, per germline. The CDR3 nucleotides are TGTGCCAGCAAGATAGCCGGGGAGCTGTTTTTT. Amino acids: CASKIAGELFF.